Following are 32 T cell receptor beta chains from one sample sequenced in a study of Graves' ophthalmopathy and Graves' hyperthyroidism. RNA transcripts provided the template for amplifying TCR beta CDR3 regions. Scientists carried out first-round RT-PCR using HTBI primers and then a second-round multiplex PCR. Each CDR3 protein is one row after TCRdb ran MiXCR on the multiplex PCR reads. Here the sample spans about 48,000 distinct CDR3 sequences, around half being singletons. The source material was peripheral blood. The receptors come from an adult man with Graves' ophthalmopathy.

This clonotype was picked up one time. This chain joins TRBV12-1 and TRBJ2-3; the D call of TRBD1 is as the table states it, not checked on the DNA. TRBV12-1 is a pseudogene. CDR3 size: 12 residues. CDR3 residues: CASKPGADTQYF. CDR3 bases: TGTGCCAGCAAGCCCGGAGCAGATACGCAGTATTTT.

Many counts were recorded for this clonotype. The rearrangement links TRBV2 to TRBJ2-3, with D possibly being TRBD1 or TRBD2 (6 bases each). CDR3 length: 15 residues. V was shortened by 8 bases and J by 3 bases, with 18 bases between the two germline ends. The germline gives CDR1 SNHLY, CDR2 FYNNEI. CDR3 residues: CASEGGGLRTDTQYF. In DNA, the CDR3 is TGTGCCAGCGAGGGGGGCGGACTTCGGACAGATACGCAGTATTTT.

V usage is TRBV18 and J usage is TRBJ2-3, with 10 bases aligning to TRBD2. The CDR3 is made up of 14 amino acids. Germline V gene data show CDR1 as KGHSH and CDR2 as LQKENI. The V gene end was trimmed by 3 bases and the J gene end by 8 bases; junction bases not matched to a gene: 5. The CDR3 DNA is TGTGCCAGCTCACCCGTAGCGGGGGGTGGTACGCAGTATTTT. Translated, it gives CASSPVAGGGTQYF.

This clonotype was picked up many times. V usage is TRBV7-3 and J usage is TRBJ2-5; 9 nucleotides agree with TRBD1. From germline, CDR1 is SGHTA and CDR2 FQGTGA. The CDR3 runs 16 residues. J lost 4 bases, V lost 3 bases, and 9 bases had no gene match. The CDR3: CASSFLGTGYPETQYF. The CDR3 DNA is TGTGCCAGCAGCTTCCTCGGGACAGGGTATCCAGAGACCCAGTACTTC.

The sample holds many counts of this clonotype. The rearrangement links TRBV27 to TRBJ2-7, with unresolved D. Germline lookup yields CDR1 MNHEY and CDR2 SMNVEV (reference sequence). The CDR3 has 11 amino acids. V gave up 8 bases and J gave up 3 bases, with 8 bases separating them. The DNA of the CDR3 is TGTGCCAGCCGGGCAAACTACGAGCAGTACTTC. Encoded protein: CASRANYEQYF.

The chain joins TRBV9 to TRBJ2-1; unclear D gene. The CDR3 covers 17 residues. Trimming took off 0 bases at V and 0 bases at J, with 13 bases between the two ends. Germline V CDR1 and CDR2: SGDLS, YYNGEE. The CDR3: CASSVGSQRSSYNEQFF. For the CDR3, the DNA is TGTGCCAGCAGCGTAGGTTCGCAAAGAAGCTCCTACAATGAGCAGTTCTTC.

This clonotype was counted at least ten times. V usage is TRBV6-1 and J usage is TRBJ2-5; the D is unclear. The CDR3 covers 12 residues. Trimming pared 1 base from V and 5 bases from J, leaving 5 bases between. Germline V CDR1 and CDR2: MNHNS, SASEGT. The CDR3 region is CASSEGPETQYF. The DNA of the CDR3 is TGTGCCAGCAGTGAAGGTCCGGAGACCCAGTACTTC.

A single count supports this clonotype. No conserved phenylalanine or tryptophan is present at the end of the CDR3, so a read error is the likely explanation. The DNA is omitted, as the CDR3 cannot be located on it reliably, and the CDR3 follows TCRdb's listing. The genes are TRBV6-1 and TRBJ1-1. The CDR3 has 8 amino acids, counting both end residues. The germline gives CDR1 MNHNS, CDR2 SASEGT. The CDR3 reads CASNYVTS.

The chain employs TRBV13 and TRBJ2-2; maybe TRBD2 (6 bases). This CDR3 has 15 amino acids. The germline CDR1 and CDR2 sequences are PRHDT and FYEKMQ (reference sequence). Trimming stripped 5 bases from V and 5 bases from J, with 15 bases between. CDR3 DNA: TGTGCCAGCAGCCGGTCGGTCGGGAGTACCGGGGAGCTGTTTTTT. Translating gives CASSRSVGSTGELFF.

The chain couples TRBV29-1 to TRBJ1-1; D remains unclear. The CDR3 totals 13 residues. Germline CDR1 SQVTM, CDR2 ANQGSEA. Trimming removed 7 bases at V and 0 bases at J, with 12 bases between. In nucleotides, the CDR3 is TGCAGCGGGACTGCCTTTATGAACACTGAAGCTTTCTTT. Translated, it gives CSGTAFMNTEAFF.

The chain combines TRBV7-2 with TRBJ2-3, with a weak D call TRBD2 (5 bases). This CDR3 spans 16 amino acids. V was pared by 7 bases and J by 2 bases, with 19 bases between. The germline V gene encodes CDR1 SGHTA and CDR2 FQGNSA. The CDR3 nucleotides are TGTGCCAGCACCATCGGGGTTGAGCCCCTCACAGATACGCAGTATTTT. This translates into CASTIGVEPLTDTQYF.

This chain joins TRBV5-1 and TRBJ1-3, with 9 bases matching TRBD1. Germline V gives CDR1 SGHRS, CDR2 YFSETQ. This CDR3 contains 16 residues. Germline trimming cut 4 bases from V and 3 bases from J; bases unmatched to any gene: 8. CDR3: CASSRTGTGNGNTIYF. The CDR3 bases are TGCGCCAGCAGCCGAACCGGGACAGGGAATGGAAACACCATATATTTT.

This clonotype was observed many times. The chain links TRBV6-2 or TRBV6-3 to TRBJ1-1; D ambiguous. The CDR3 contains 12 residues. The germline V and J ends were trimmed by 5 bases and 6 bases, with 10 bases remaining between them. Germline values: CDR1 MNHEY, CDR2 SVGEGT. The DNA for the CDR3 is TGTGCCAGCAGTGATAATTTCTCTGAAGCTTTCTTT. Protein product: CASSDNFSEAFF.

V and J are TRBV7-9 and TRBJ1-2, with D tentatively TRBD1 (5 bases). V lost 5 bases, J lost 8 bases, and 15 bases lay in between. CDR3 size: 13 residues. Germline-derived CDR1 and CDR2 are SEHNR and FQNEAQ (reference sequence). CDR3 in amino acids: CASSLGVPGGYTF. CDR3 DNA: TGTGCCAGCAGCCTAGGCGTCCCAGGGGGCTACACCTTC.

There are many counts of this clonotype. V gene TRBV6-1 combines with J gene TRBJ2-5; either TRBD1 or TRBD2 may fit D (6 bases each). This CDR3 has 14 amino acids. CDR1 MNHNS and CDR2 SASEGT come from the germline V gene. Deletions cut 7 bases from V and 2 bases from J, with 14 bases between. The CDR3 region is CASNGGGLQETQYF. DNA for the CDR3: TGTGCCAGCAACGGAGGGGGGTTACAAGAGACCCAGTACTTC.

The chain employs TRBV7-9 and TRBJ2-6; TRBD2 is a possible D gene (6 bases). The CDR3 runs to 17 residues. V lost 0 bases and J 0 bases, leaving 9 bases between the germline ends. Germline CDR1 reads SEHNR; CDR2 reads FQNEAQ (reference sequence). This CDR3 is CASSLAEGYSGANVLTF. CDR3 DNA: TGTGCCAGCAGCTTAGCGGAGGGGTACTCTGGGGCCAACGTCCTGACTTTC.

This clonotype was found many times. The V gene is TRBV5-1, the J gene TRBJ2-5; D is possibly TRBD1 (6 bases). Trimming took 4 bases from V and 1 from J, leaving 11 bases between them. This CDR3 spans 14 amino acids. CDR1 and CDR2 from the germline V gene are SGHRS and YFSETQ. As DNA, the CDR3 is TGCGCCAGCAGCATGAGGGGGTTCCAAGAGACCCAGTACTTC. Its translation: CASSMRGFQETQYF. The full variable domain, rest sourced from reference TRBV5-1 and TRBJ2-5, is KAGVTQTPRYLIKTRGQQVTLSCSPISGHRSVSWYQQTPGQGLQFLFEYFSETQRNKGNFPGRFSGRQFSNSRSEMNVSTLELGDSALYLCASSMRGFQETQYFGPGTRLLVL.

The V call is TRBV5-6, the J call TRBJ2-5; D remains ambiguous. The J call may be incorrect, as the DNA end agrees better with TRBJ2-7. The CDR3 loop spans 14 amino acids. The germline gives CDR1 SGHDT, CDR2 YYEEEE. The CDR3 spells CASSFDWSSYEQYF. The CDR3 DNA reads TGTGCCAGCAGCTTCGACTGGAGCTCCTACGAGCAGTACTTC.

The chain couples TRBV11-3 to TRBJ1-6; possible D gene TRBD1, 5 bases. V lost 8 bases to trimming and J lost 7 bases, with 12 bases between them. CDR1 is SGHNT, CDR2 YENEEA, per germline. The CDR3 runs 13 residues. In DNA form, the CDR3 reads TGTGCCAGCCGACAGAACTCAAATTCACCCCTCCACTTT. Translation: CASRQNSNSPLHF.

This clonotype was observed a single time. The junction departs from the called germline gene at one end, perhaps through a read error. CDR3 loop: CASNEDRGSSPLNF. The CDR3 coding sequence is TGTGCCAGCAACGAGGACAGGGGTAGTTCACCCCTCAACTTT. The chain employs TRBV5-5 and TRBJ1-6; 9 bases fit TRBD1. This CDR3 comprises 14 residues. Germline CDR1 is SGHKS and CDR2 is YYEKEE (reference sequence).

As for this clonotype: An end of the junction differs from the germline gene, which may be a read error. V is TRBV7-3 and J is TRBJ2-1; a possible D gene is TRBD1 (5 bases). This CDR3 contains 14 residues. Germline V lookup: CDR1 SGHTA, CDR2 FQGTGA. The CDR3 sequence: CASSLLRGTNEQLF. The CDR3 region has the DNA TGTGCTAGCAGCTTACTTAGGGGAACCAATGAGCAGCTCTTC.

The CDR3 is CSARKQDLGSPLHF. For the CDR3, the DNA is TGCAGTGCTAGAAAACAGGACTTGGGTTCACCCCTCCACTTT. The chain recombines TRBV20-1 with TRBJ1-6; perhaps TRBD1 as D (5 bases). The CDR3 loop spans 14 amino acids. Trimming removed 2 bases from V and 9 bases from J, with 14 bases in between. The germline CDR1 and CDR2 sequences are DFQATT and SNEGSKA (reference sequence).

The V and J genes are TRBV20-1 and TRBJ2-7, with unresolved D. CDR1 is DFQATT, CDR2 SNEGSKA, per germline (reference sequence). Trimming removed 2 bases from V and 6 bases from J, with 2 bases in between. The CDR3 extends over 9 amino acids. CDR3 loop: CSARSEQYF. CDR3 in DNA: TGCAGTGCTAGAAGCGAGCAGTACTTC.

This clonotype was observed at least ten times. The CDR3 region is CASSKRGLGGYTF. The CDR3 coding sequence is TGTGCCAGCAGCAAAAGGGGGCTGGGAGGCTACACCTTC. V usage is TRBV9 and J usage is TRBJ1-2, with 7 bases aligning to TRBD1. CDR1 is SGDLS and CDR2 is YYNGEE in the germline V gene. This CDR3 contains 13 residues. V lost 4 bases to trimming and J lost 8 bases; unmatched junction nucleotides: 8.

The chain links TRBV9 to TRBJ2-1; D perhaps matches TRBD1 (7 bases). V was shortened by 5 bases and J by 5 bases, with 14 bases between the two germline ends. Germline values: CDR1 SGDLS, CDR2 YYNGEE. This CDR3 has 14 amino acids. The CDR3 reads CASRSGGHNNEQFF. CDR3 nucleotides: TGTGCCAGCAGATCAGGGGGGCATAACAATGAGCAGTTCTTC.

To note about this clonotype: No conserved phenylalanine or tryptophan ends this CDR3, so it is likely a read error. It is unclear where the CDR3 begins or ends on the DNA, so no DNA is shown, and the CDR3 is as TCRdb lists it. J is TRBJ2-7 and V is TRBV4-1. Germline loops: CDR1 MGHRA, CDR2 YSYEKL. The CDR3 is 8 residues long, ends included. CDR3 sequence: CASSLEKQ.

This chain connects TRBV20-1 to TRBJ2-5, with 10 bases matching TRBD2. V gave up 0 bases and J gave up 2 bases; unmatched junction bases: 3. Germline V CDR1 and CDR2: DFQATT, SNEGSKA (reference sequence). The CDR3 consists of 15 residues. The CDR3 DNA follows: TGCAGTGCTAGAGAGTCTAGCGGGAGTCAAGAGACCCAGTACTTC. Residues: CSARESSGSQETQYF.

This clonotype was detected only a few times. The rearrangement uses TRBV7-8 and TRBJ1-3, with a tentative D call TRBD1 (6 bases). Germline assignment: CDR1 SGHVS and CDR2 FQNEAQ. CDR3 length equals 17 residues. Trimming stripped 5 bases from V and 0 bases from J, with 17 bases between. The CDR3 bases are TGTGCCAGCAGCGCTTACCCACAGGGAATCTCTGGAAACACCATATATTTT. Its translation: CASSAYPQGISGNTIYF.

A remark on this clonotype: An end of the junction differs from the germline gene, which may be a read error. The chain recombines TRBV25-1 with TRBJ1-5, with D maybe TRBD1 (5 bases). Germline CDR1 is MGHDK and CDR2 is SYGVNS. The CDR3 has 17 residues. DNA of the CDR3: TGTGCCACCAGTGATTTGGAACGGTCGACGGGGGTCGAGCCCCAGCATTTT. This gives the protein CATSDLERSTGVEPQHF.

As regards this clonotype: The final CDR3 position lacks the conserved phenylalanine or tryptophan, pointing to a likely read error. The V call is TRBV19, the J call TRBJ1-4; D is uncertain. V lost 8 bases and J lost 8, with 6 bases in between. Germline V gene lookup returns CDR1 LNHDA and CDR2 SQIVND (reference sequence). The CDR3 is 10 residues long. CDR3 coding DNA: TGTGCCAGTGGTGGGGAAAAACTGTTTCTT. This translates into CASGGEKLFL.

This clonotype showed up just once. The chain recombines TRBV11-2 with TRBJ2-7; 13 bases are a match to TRBD2. Germline trimming cut 6 bases from V and 3 bases from J; bases unmatched to any gene: 5. CDR1 is SGHAT and CDR2 is FQNNGV in the germline V gene. The CDR3 is 15 residues long. CDR3 in amino acids: CASSYRTSGSYEQYF. Here the CDR3 DNA reads TGTGCCAGCAGTTACAGGACTAGCGGGAGCTACGAGCAGTACTTC.

In this sample, this clonotype turned up many times. V usage is TRBV4-1 and J usage is TRBJ1-3, with D uncertain. Between the trimmed V and J ends, which lost 0 bases and 3 bases, there was a span of 9 bases. Germline loops: CDR1 MGHRA, CDR2 YSYEKL. The CDR3 covers 15 residues. The CDR3 DNA reads as TGCGCCAGCAGCCAAGACAGTTTGCTTGGAAACACCATATATTTT. Protein: CASSQDSLLGNTIYF.